The TCR beta chain described here comes from a study of beta chain features in type 1 diabetes. The CDR3 totals 14 residues. Germline V lookup: CDR1 GTSNPN, CDR2 SVGIG (reference sequence). Between the trimmed V and J ends, which lost 2 bases and 4 bases, there was a span of 13 bases. As every portion of the isolated RNA was reverse transcribed, the sequencing read expressed TCRB transcripts. Profiling relied on immunoSEQ multiplex PCR, and the TCRdb table lists in-frame clones only, not all of them. The table has more than 300,000 clones, roughly 12% seen once. This clone was counted a few times. Source material: naive CD4+ T cells from blood. This sequence joins TRBV30 and TRBJ2-3, with D perhaps TRBD1 (5 bases). The sequence was collected from a man between 18 and 35 years old in good health. CDR3 nucleotides: TGTGCCTGGAGTCTATTAGGGGCCCCAGATACGCAGTATTTT. This sequence encodes CAWSLLGAPDTQYF.